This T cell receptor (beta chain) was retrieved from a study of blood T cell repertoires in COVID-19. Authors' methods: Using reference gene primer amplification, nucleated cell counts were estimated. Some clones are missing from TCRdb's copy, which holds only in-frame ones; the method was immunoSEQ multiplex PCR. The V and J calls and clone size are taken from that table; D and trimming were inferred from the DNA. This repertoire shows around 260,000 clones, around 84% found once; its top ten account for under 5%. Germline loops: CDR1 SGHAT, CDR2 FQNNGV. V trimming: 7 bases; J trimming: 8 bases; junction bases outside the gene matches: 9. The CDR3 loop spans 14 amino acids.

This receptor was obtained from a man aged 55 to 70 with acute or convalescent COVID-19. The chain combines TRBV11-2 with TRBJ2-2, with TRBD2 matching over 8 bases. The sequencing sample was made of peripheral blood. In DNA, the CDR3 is TGTGCCAGCACCCTTAGCGGGAATAAGGGGGAGCTGTTTTTT. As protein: CASTLSGNKGELFF.